In this sample, the clone carrying this TCR beta chain turned up many times. The antigen remains undetermined. The sample comes from a study of T cells in Graves' hyperthyroidism and ophthalmopathy. About the research overall: Peripheral blood draws took place at initial diagnosis, ahead of any treatment. Overall study results and limits: Ophthalmopathy got predicted by the model a median approximately 6.3 months before its onset. Most clonotypes expanded in thyroid above 0.001 were likewise present in blood.

RNA transcripts gave rise to amplified TCR beta CDR3 regions. The TCR CDR3 was amplified in a first-round RT-PCR using the HTBI primer set. TCRdb reanalysed the multiplex PCR reads using MiXCR and keeps one entry per CDR3 protein. This table holds fewer than 550,000 distinct CDR3 sequences, around 14% found once. The CDR3 covers 12 residues. Germline assignment: CDR1 MDHEN and CDR2 SYDVKM. Trimming took 7 bases from V and 8 from J, leaving 12 bases between them. V is TRBV28 and J is TRBJ2-4; possible D gene TRBD1, 6 bases. The TCR comes from a woman aged 18-29 years with Graves' hyperthyroidism. The sequenced sample was blood. The CDR3 region has the DNA TGTGCCAGCAATGATAACAGGGACATTCAGTACTTC. Translation gives CASNDNRDIQYF.